This T cell receptor (beta chain) was profiled in a study of blood T cell repertoires in COVID-19. As for the study in general: Samples taken during acute and convalescent COVID-19 were collected in the United States, Italy and Spain.

V lost 7 bases, J lost 4 bases, and 15 bases stayed unmatched. Germline lookup yields CDR1 MGHRA and CDR2 YSYEKL. The CDR3 contains 18 residues. Data came from immunoSEQ multiplex PCR; TCRdb stores just in-frame clones and leaves some out. The sample contains around 110,000 clones, 75% to 85% of which appear only once. The sample was peripheral blood. The rearrangement uses TRBV4-1 and TRBJ2-6; 8 bases agree with TRBD1. This clonotype was sampled from an elderly man with COVID-19, enrolled during active disease. This CDR3 reads CASTPRSQGAPGANVLTF. The CDR3 nucleotides read TGCGCCAGCACCCCAAGAAGTCAGGGGGCGCCCGGGGCCAACGTCCTGACTTTC.